These 4 T cell receptor beta chains share one sample of origin, sequenced in a study of blood T cell repertoires in COVID-19. The assay was immunoSEQ multiplex PCR, and TCRdb's table has in-frame clones only and misses some. The table shows about 140,000 clones, with about 90% occurring only once. The sequenced sample was peripheral blood. The receptors here all came from a man aged 50 to 59 with active or convalescent COVID-19.

This chain connects TRBV5-5 to TRBJ2-5; 8 bases line up with TRBD1. CDR3 size: 15 residues. Per the germline V gene, CDR1 is SGHKS and CDR2 is YYEKEE (reference sequence). The J segment lost 4 bases and the V segment lost 1 base, leaving 6 bases of the junction unmatched. The CDR3 region is CASSLSGGAGETQYF. DNA for the CDR3: TGTGCCAGCAGCTTGTCAGGGGGCGCGGGAGAGACCCAGTACTTC.

The genes are TRBV6-5 and TRBJ2-1, with no clear D. The V and J ends lost 5 bases and 16 bases respectively, with 24 bases between them. Germline CDR1 and CDR2: MNHEY and SVGAGI. This CDR3 has 14 amino acids. CDR3: CASSPSVGGHLIFF. DNA for the CDR3: TGTGCCAGCAGTCCCTCCGTCGGCGGCCACTTGATTTTCTTC.

Only one count was recorded for this clone. The chain employs TRBV7-3 and TRBJ2-1; 10 bases fit TRBD2. The germline V gene has CDR1 SGHTA and CDR2 FQGTGA. The CDR3 loop spans 15 amino acids. V shed 3 bases and J 7 bases; nucleotides not matched to a gene: 6. The CDR3 coding sequence is TGTGCCAGCAGCTTTCTAGCGGGAGTATTAAATGAGCAGTTCTTC. Protein product: CASSFLAGVLNEQFF.

The chain recombines TRBV18 with TRBJ1-6; D might be TRBD1 (5 bases). V was trimmed by 2 bases and J by 7 bases, leaving 12 bases between them. The CDR3 length is 15 residues. The V gene's germline CDR1 is KGHSH and CDR2 LQKENI. The CDR3 here is CASSPSAGVNSPLHF. In DNA form, the CDR3 reads TGTGCCAGCTCACCAAGTGCGGGGGTGAATTCACCCCTCCACTTT.